This T cell receptor beta chain was captured in a study of blood T cell repertoires in COVID-19. Clones were sequenced by immunoSEQ multiplex PCR, and TCRdb holds only the in-frame ones, with some missing. The sample shows around 470,000 clones, nearly 90% of them seen only once. CDR3 length: 13 amino acids. V lost 4 bases, J lost 13 bases, and 19 bases lay in between. The germline gives CDR1 LGHNT, CDR2 FRNRAP. Sequencing was carried out using peripheral blood. This sequence joins TRBV12-5 and TRBJ1-2; D may be TRBD1 (6 bases). This receptor was obtained from a man in his late teens or twenties with COVID-19, enrolled during active disease. Here the CDR3 DNA reads TGTGCTAGTGGTTCCGGACAGACCTCAGGATCCACCTTC. It specifies CASGSGQTSGSTF.